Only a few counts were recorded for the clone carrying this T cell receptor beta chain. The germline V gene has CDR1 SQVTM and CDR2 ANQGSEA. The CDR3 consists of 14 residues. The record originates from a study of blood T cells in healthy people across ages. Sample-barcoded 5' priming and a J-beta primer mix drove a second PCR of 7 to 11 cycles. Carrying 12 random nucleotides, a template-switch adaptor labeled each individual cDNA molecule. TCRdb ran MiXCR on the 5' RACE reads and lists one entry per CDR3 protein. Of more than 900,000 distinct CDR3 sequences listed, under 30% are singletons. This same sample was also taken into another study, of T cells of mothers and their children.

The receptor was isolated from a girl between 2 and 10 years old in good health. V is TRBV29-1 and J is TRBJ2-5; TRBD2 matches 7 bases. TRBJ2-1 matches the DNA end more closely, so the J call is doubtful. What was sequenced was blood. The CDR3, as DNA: TGCAGCGTCGCACAAAGGCTAGCGGTCAATGAGCAGTTCTTC. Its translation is CSVAQRLAVNEQFF.